Below, 9 T cell receptor beta chains from the same sample are listed, as sequenced in a study of blood T cell repertoires in COVID-19. The method was immunoSEQ multiplex PCR; TCRdb's version includes in-frame clones alone and lacks a portion of them. Counted here are 150,000 to 200,000 clones, about nine tenths occurring once; the ten biggest clones make up 4% to 5%. Material: peripheral blood. Source of these receptors: a woman in her twenties or thirties with acute or convalescent COVID-19.

V gene TRBV5-1 combines with J gene TRBJ2-7; tentatively, D is TRBD2 (6 bases). V dropped 0 bases and J dropped 5 bases, with 15 bases sitting between them. CDR1 and CDR2 from the germline V gene are SGHRS and YFSETQ. This CDR3 is built from 15 residues. CDR3 nucleotide sequence: TGCGCCAGCAGCTTGGTCATGGGGAGGTCTGACGAGCAGTACTTC. This sequence encodes CASSLVMGRSDEQYF.

Notes on this clone: A read error may account for a junction end that differs from germline. The chain is built from TRBV20-1 and TRBJ1-1; 10 bases agree with TRBD1. The CDR3 runs 10 residues. Germline loops: CDR1 DFQATT, CDR2 SNEGSKA (reference sequence). CDR3 protein: CSARGTGDYF. In nucleotides, the CDR3 is TGCAGTGCTAGGGGGACAGGGGACTACTTT.

Note on this clone: Other DNA sequences from this sample encode an identical CDR3 as well. The chain combines TRBV29-1 with TRBJ1-1, with D hard to call. In germline, CDR1 is SQVTM, CDR2 ANQGSEA. V was pared by 4 bases and J by 2 bases, with 8 bases between. The CDR3 totals 12 residues. CDR3 DNA: TGCAGCGTTGGCGGACTCAACACTGAAGCTTTCTTT. Its protein product is CSVGGLNTEAFF. Using reference TRBV29-1 and TRBJ1-1 for the parts outside the CDR3, the full variable domain is SAVISQKPSRDICQRGTSLTIQCQVDSQVTMMFWYRQQPGQSLTLIATANQGSEATYESGFVIDKFPISRPNLTFSTLTVSNMSPEDSSIYLCSVGGLNTEAFFGQGTRLTVV.

The chain couples TRBV5-4 to TRBJ1-2; 7 bases fit TRBD1. The CDR3 contains 12 residues. The V and J ends lost 7 bases and 4 bases, in that order; junction bases with no gene match: 4. Per the germline V gene, CDR1 is SGHNT and CDR2 is YYREEE (reference sequence). Here the CDR3 DNA reads TGTGCCAGCCAGGACAGGAGCTATGGCTACACCTTC. Its translation is CASQDRSYGYTF.

This rearrangement joins TRBV18 to TRBJ2-7; D perhaps matches TRBD2 (6 bases). Germline loops: CDR1 KGHSH, CDR2 LQKENI. The V end was cut by 8 bases, the J end by 3 bases, with 14 bases between. The CDR3 has 13 amino acids. The DNA of the CDR3 is TGTGCCAGCCAACGGGACTCCCACTACGAGCAGTACTTC. Protein product: CASQRDSHYEQYF.

In its sample, this clone was seen once. The chain uses TRBV4-1 and TRBJ1-4; D remains unclear. CDR3 length: 14 amino acids. V lost 1 base and J 7 bases, leaving 10 bases between the germline ends. Germline V gives CDR1 MGHRA, CDR2 YSYEKL. CDR3 loop: CASSQGREAEKLFF. CDR3 bases: TGCGCCAGCAGCCAAGGACGGGAAGCTGAAAAACTGTTTTTT.

This clone was recorded once. The chain carries TRBV11-3 and TRBJ2-1; 7 nucleotides align to TRBD1. V shed 2 bases, J shed 0 bases, and the junction held 4 bases outside the gene matches. The CDR3 length is 16 residues. Germline CDR1 is SGHNT and CDR2 is YENEEA. CDR3 nucleotides: TGTGCCAGCAGCTTAAGCAGGGGGTCCTCCTACAATGAGCAGTTCTTC. Its protein product is CASSLSRGSSYNEQFF.

This clone was seen more than once but under ten times. The chain combines TRBV20-1 with TRBJ1-5; TRBD1 matches 9 bases. The CDR3 has 11 residues. The V gene end was trimmed by 5 bases and the J gene end by 15 bases; junction bases not matched to a gene: 8. Germline CDR1 DFQATT, CDR2 SNEGSKA (reference sequence). In nucleotides, the CDR3 is TGCAGTGCTGGAGGGGGGACAGGGTTGCATTTT. Translation gives CSAGGGTGLHF.

This chain joins TRBV28 and TRBJ2-7; D remains unclear. The CDR3 is 14 residues long. Trimming cost V 8 bases and J 3 bases, with 17 bases left between them. CDR1 is MDHEN and CDR2 is SYDVKM in the germline V gene. DNA of the CDR3: TGTGCCAGCGGGTCGGGTCCAGAAAGCTACGAGCAGTACTTC. This encodes CASGSGPESYEQYF.